This T cell receptor (beta chain) comes out of a study of T cell responses to AZD1222 COVID-19 vaccine (dated by TCRdb to 2020 to 2023). Study-wide context: A total of over 230 trial participants underwent TCR sequencing, of whom 200 to 220 had received two doses of AZD1222 and about 25 had received two doses of the MenACWY control vaccine. Trial participants were enrolled into age subgroups of 18-55, 56-69 and 70-plus years, which contained around 140, 26 and 57 TCR-sequenced participants, respectively.

In the paper's terms, the time point label means: baseline before first vaccination. What the treatment or condition label conveys for this sample: meningococcal conjugate vaccine given as trial control. Vaccinee samples came from UK trials COV001 and COV002, including a single-blind randomized controlled phase 2/3 trial of AZD1222 (ChAdOx1 nCoV-19) in healthy adults. For TCRbeta chain sequencing, PBMC samples were collected from trial participants at day 0 and at day 28 after the second dose. The germline V gene provides CDR1 MDHEN and CDR2 SYDVKM. Relative to germline, V is missing 5 bases and J is missing 10 bases, with 8 bases of the junction outside any gene match. The CDR3, cysteine through phenylalanine, is 14 amino acids long. Only the CDR3 part of the read is kept: 42 bases, read in frame from the first base. The CDR3 regions of human TCRbeta chains were analyzed by immunosequencing. The paper's data handling went like this. TCRs in the repertoires were matched against a reference library of SARS-CoV-2-specific TCRs that had been generated with the MIRA antigen-specificity platform. Breadth meant the fraction of unique TCRs that were SARS-CoV-2-associated, whereas depth meant the fraction of total T cells that were SARS-CoV-2-associated. Using the MIRA data, every spike-specific TCR was mapped to the spike region that the TCR reacted to and assigned to either a CD4 or a CD8 class. Log10-transformed breadth and depth values were compared by one-way ANOVA with Sidak's multiple comparisons tests. In its TCRdb copy, this immuneACCESS table keeps in-frame sequences only and misses some clones. Where compared with another copy, unresolved V genes explain less than half of these, and the others have no known cause. D and trimming come from the DNA, and the V and J calls and clone size come from that table. This sample has approximately 200,000 clones in its table, and 87% of those were observed once. The ten most abundant clones make up approximately 2.7% of the sample.

General conclusions and limits of the study: After two AZD1222 doses, both the breadth and the depth of spike-specific TCRs were significantly higher than at day 0 and than in MenACWY recipients. Participants were mostly white British and included more females than males, and it was suggested by the authors that clonal diversity may have been underestimated. Because no day 14 peak-response samples were available, the repertoires could be characterized only after the peak T cell response. Vaccine-associated CD4 TCRs spanned the whole spike protein, with dominant responses in regions 160-218 and 743-854. Conclusions about previously exposed vaccinees were limited because only 5 or 6 AZD1222 recipients were SARS-CoV-2 seropositive at baseline. Nearly half of unique spike-specific TCRs reportedly recognized epitopes outside regions mutated in the B.1.351 and B.1.1.7 variants. The 56-69-year group was small, and its depth increase did not reach significance, likely because of low power.

Notes on this clone: The antigen this receptor binds is unknown. The sample holds no much larger clone one base away, and base qualities are not on file.

The source of this sequence is an adult in good health. The material sequenced was peripheral blood, taken on day 0 of MenACWY control vaccination. This chain joins TRBV28 to TRBJ1-6, with 7 middle bases fitting TRBD1. The CDR3 region: CASSQGDFRSPLHF. The DNA sequence follows: TGTGCCAGCAGTCAGGGGGATTTTAGATCACCCCTCCACTTT.